The 30 T cell receptor beta chains reported below all come from one sample, sequenced in a study of blood T cell repertoires in COVID-19. Data came from immunoSEQ multiplex PCR; TCRdb stores just in-frame clones and leaves some out. The table records some 110,000 clones, 86% of them present only once. The sequencing input was peripheral blood. The receptor source for this set is a man aged 40-50 years with acute or convalescent COVID-19.

This chain links TRBV9 with TRBJ1-6; 9 bases line up with TRBD1. Looked up from germline, CDR1 is SGDLS and CDR2 is YYNGEE. Germline trimming cut 7 bases from V and 9 bases from J; bases unmatched to any gene: 11. The CDR3 totals 15 residues. CDR3 region: CASGLRDRVGSPLHF. As DNA, the CDR3 is TGTGCCAGCGGCCTCCGGGACAGGGTTGGTTCACCCCTCCACTTT.

V usage is TRBV5-1 and J usage is TRBJ2-1; tentatively, D is TRBD1 (6 bases). Germline lookup yields CDR1 SGHRS and CDR2 YFSETQ. The CDR3 length is 15 residues. V was shortened by 2 bases and J by 6 bases, with 15 bases between the two germline ends. The CDR3 coding sequence is TGCGCCAGCAGCTTAGAAGGGGGTATAGGCAATGAGCAGTTCTTC. Protein sequence: CASSLEGGIGNEQFF. Based on the CDR3 plus reference TRBV5-1 and TRBJ2-1, the full variable domain is KAGVTQTPRYLIKTRGQQVTLSCSPISGHRSVSWYQQTPGQGLQFLFEYFSETQRNKGNFPGRFSGRQFSNSRSEMNVSTLELGDSALYLCASSLEGGIGNEQFFGPGTRLTVL.

The chain uses TRBV5-5 and TRBJ2-3, with 11 bases lining up with TRBD2. Germline loops: CDR1 SGHKS, CDR2 YYEKEE (reference sequence). Trimming at V came to 7 bases and at J to 3 bases, leaving 10 bases not matched to a gene. The CDR3 consists of 16 residues. DNA of the CDR3: TGTGCCAGCCTAGACCGGCTAGCGGGGGGAACAGATACGCAGTATTTT. Translation: CASLDRLAGGTDTQYF.

This clone was counted a single time. This chain connects TRBV18 to TRBJ1-2; weak D call: TRBD1 (6 bases). From germline, CDR1 is KGHSH and CDR2 LQKENI. CDR3 length: 14 amino acids. Trimming cost V 3 bases and J 1 base, with 9 bases left between them. CDR3 loop: CASSPTDSNYGYTF. CDR3 coding DNA: TGTGCCAGCTCACCGACGGACAGTAACTATGGCTACACCTTC.

J is TRBJ2-2 and V is TRBV19; TRBD2 matches 12 bases. This CDR3 region has 17 residues. CDR1 is LNHDA and CDR2 is SQIVND in the germline V gene (reference sequence). V lost 1 base to trimming and J lost 5 bases; unmatched junction nucleotides: 5. The CDR3 nucleotides are TGTGCCAGTAGTATAGTCCGACTAGCGGGGGCGACCGGGGAGCTGTTTTTT. This sequence encodes CASSIVRLAGATGELFF.

The rearrangement uses TRBV5-1 and TRBJ1-1, with D perhaps TRBD1 (6 bases). The CDR3 covers 14 residues. V was shortened by 4 bases and J by 1 base, with 11 bases between the two germline ends. Germline assignment: CDR1 SGHRS and CDR2 YFSETQ. The DNA of the CDR3 is TGCGCCAGCAGCCCAGGACAGTCGAACACTGAAGCTTTCTTT. Its translation: CASSPGQSNTEAFF.

The gene calls are TRBV19 and TRBJ2-7; a possible D gene is TRBD2 (7 bases). V dropped 4 bases and J dropped 4 bases, with 20 bases sitting between them. The CDR3 is 16 residues long. Germline lookup yields CDR1 LNHDA and CDR2 SQIVND (reference sequence). CDR3 loop: CASSKLHTGGHYEQYF. CDR3 sequence (DNA): TGTGCCAGTAGTAAACTCCATACGGGGGGCCATTACGAGCAGTACTTC. Based on the CDR3 plus reference TRBV19 and TRBJ2-7, the full variable domain is DGGITQSPKYLFRKEGQNVTLSCEQNLNHDAMYWYRQDPGQGLRLIYYSQIVNDFQKGDIAEGYSVSREKKESFPLTVTSAQKNPTAFYLCASSKLHTGGHYEQYFGPGTRLTVT.

The chain links TRBV7-3 to TRBJ2-3; D might be TRBD2 (6 bases). With 7 bases removed from V and 5 bases from J, the gap between germline ends came to 16 bases. From germline, CDR1 is SGHTA and CDR2 FQGTGA. The CDR3 contains 14 residues. The CDR3 sequence: CASKLDGGEDTQYF. The CDR3 DNA follows: TGTGCCAGCAAGCTCGATGGCGGGGAAGATACGCAGTATTTT.

The rearrangement links TRBV6-6 to TRBJ1-5; 8 nucleotides agree with TRBD1. CDR3 length: 16 residues. The junction had 6 bases not matched to a gene; V was cut back by 2 bases and J by 3 bases. In germline, CDR1 is MNHNY, CDR2 SVGAGI (reference sequence). The CDR3 is CASSYPGQGYNQPQHF. The CDR3 nucleotides read TGTGCCAGCAGTTACCCCGGACAGGGCTACAATCAGCCCCAGCATTTT.

The genes are TRBV7-2 and TRBJ2-6, with D unresolved. The CDR3 length is 14 residues. V shed 2 bases and J shed 2 bases, with 4 bases lying between them. Germline CDR1 is SGHTA and CDR2 is FQGNSA. In DNA, the CDR3 is TGTGCCAGCAGCTTAATCACTGGGGCCAACGTCCTGACTTTC. As protein: CASSLITGANVLTF.

This chain links TRBV5-4 with TRBJ1-2; perhaps TRBD1 as D (5 bases). The CDR3 covers 11 residues. V lost 9 bases, J lost 6 bases, and 12 bases lay in between. Germline CDR1 reads SGHNT; CDR2 reads YYREEE (reference sequence). CDR3 sequence (DNA): TGTGCCACTACCTGGGGCAATGGCTACACCTTC. Its translation is CATTWGNGYTF.

This chain connects TRBV10-1 to TRBJ2-1; D ambiguous. Trimming pared 2 bases from V and 7 bases from J, leaving 9 bases between. Germline assignment: CDR1 WNHNN and CDR2 SYGVQD (reference sequence). The CDR3 consists of 13 residues. CDR3 nucleotides: TGCGCCAGCAGTGAGCAGTTGGCTAATGAGCAGTTCTTC. It is translated as CASSEQLANEQFF.

The chain uses TRBV2 and TRBJ2-7, with 8 positions matching TRBD1. V shed 7 bases and J 2 bases; nucleotides not matched to a gene: 7. Germline assignment: CDR1 SNHLY and CDR2 FYNNEI. The CDR3 sequence is 14 residues long. The CDR3 here is CASKTTGGTYEQYF. The CDR3 bases are TGTGCCAGCAAAACAACAGGGGGGACCTACGAGCAGTACTTC.

The rearrangement links TRBV20-1 to TRBJ2-1; 13 nucleotides agree with TRBD2. The CDR3 extends over 16 amino acids. Germline lookup yields CDR1 DFQATT and CDR2 SNEGSKA (reference sequence). The V and J ends lost 3 bases and 8 bases, in that order; junction bases with no gene match: 10. The CDR3 region is CSASVFETSGGYEQFF. CDR3 DNA sequence: TGCAGTGCTAGTGTGTTCGAGACTAGCGGGGGGTATGAGCAGTTCTTC.

The chain couples TRBV5-1 to TRBJ1-1; D is uncertain. The CDR3 sequence is 14 residues long. Trimming cost V 0 bases and J 1 base, with 7 bases left between them. Germline CDR1 SGHRS, CDR2 YFSETQ. DNA for the CDR3: TGCGCCAGCAGCTTGGACGGAGGGAACACTGAAGCTTTCTTT. This translates into CASSLDGGNTEAFF.

This rearrangement joins TRBV5-8 to TRBJ2-3, with D possibly matching TRBD2 (6 bases). The V and J ends lost 2 bases and 2 bases respectively, with 12 bases between them. CDR1 and CDR2 (germline): SGHTS, YDEGEE. The CDR3 spans 15 residues. The CDR3 is CASSLSTGLTDTQYF. DNA for the CDR3: TGTGCCAGCAGCTTATCTACGGGACTCACAGATACGCAGTATTTT.

The chain joins TRBV4-1 to TRBJ1-5, with TRBD1 identical over 7 bases. Germline V gene sequence: CDR1 MGHRA, CDR2 YSYEKL. V shed 0 bases, J shed 6 bases, and the junction held 8 bases outside the gene matches. This CDR3 contains 16 residues. CDR3 bases: TGCGCCAGCAGCCAAGATCAAGGGGGCGTCAGTCAGCCCCAGCATTTT. Amino acids: CASSQDQGGVSQPQHF.

The chain recombines TRBV30 with TRBJ1-1, with a tentative D call TRBD1 (5 bases). Germline loops: CDR1 GTSNPN, CDR2 SVGIG (reference sequence). The germline V and J ends were trimmed by 2 bases and 4 bases, with 8 bases remaining between them. The CDR3 totals 12 residues. The CDR3 region is CAWSIQGTEAFF. CDR3 nucleotides: TGTGCCTGGAGTATCCAGGGCACTGAAGCTTTCTTT.

The genes are TRBV30 and TRBJ1-4; D is undetermined. Trimming pared 3 bases from V and 0 bases from J, leaving 17 bases between. The CDR3 consists of 17 residues. Germline V gene lookup returns CDR1 GTSNPN and CDR2 SVGIG (reference sequence). The CDR3 is CAWSYTLGFATNEKLFF. The CDR3 nucleotides are TGTGCCTGGAGCTATACTCTGGGCTTTGCAACTAATGAAAAACTGTTTTTT.

The V gene is TRBV30, the J gene TRBJ2-7; 7 nucleotides agree with TRBD1. Germline lookup yields CDR1 GTSNPN and CDR2 SVGIG (reference sequence). V lost 1 base and J lost 0; bases outside the gene matches: 9. This CDR3 is 16 amino acids long. The CDR3 bases are TGTGCCTGGAGTGGGAGACAGGGCTTGGGCTCCTACGAGCAGTACTTC. Translating it yields CAWSGRQGLGSYEQYF. Based on the CDR3 plus reference TRBV30 and TRBJ2-7, the full variable domain is SQTIHQWPATLVQPVGSPLSLECTVEGTSNPNLYWYRQAAGRGLQLLFYSVGIGQISSEVPQNLSASRPQDRQFILSSKKLLLSDSGFYLCAWSGRQGLGSYEQYFGPGTRLTVT.

The chain's CDR3 is CASSVVSTDTQYF. CDR3 nucleotides: TGTGCCAGCAGCGTCGTTAGCACAGATACGCAGTATTTT. This chain uses TRBV9 with TRBJ2-3, with D uncertain. Germline CDR1 is SGDLS and CDR2 is YYNGEE. V was trimmed by 2 bases and J by 0 bases, leaving 4 bases between them. The CDR3 runs 13 residues. Variable domain in full (rest from reference TRBV9 and TRBJ2-3): DSGVTQTPKHLITATGQRVTLRCSPRSGDLSVYWYQQSLDQGLQFLIQYYNGEERAKGNILERFSAQQFPDLHSELNLSSLELGDSALYFCASSVVSTDTQYFGPGTRLTVL.

This clone was observed a handful of times. CDR3 nucleotide sequence: TGTGCCAGCAGCCCCGGACTATCTGGAGATGAGCAGTTCTTC. Protein product: CASSPGLSGDEQFF. This sequence joins TRBV11-3 and TRBJ2-1, with D perhaps matching TRBD2 (6 bases). The germline V gene encodes CDR1 SGHNT and CDR2 YENEEA. The CDR3 has 14 amino acids. The ends were cut back, 5 bases at V and 8 bases at J, with 16 bases in the middle.

The chain uses TRBV5-1 and TRBJ2-5, with TRBD2 identical over 9 bases. The germline V gene has CDR1 SGHRS and CDR2 YFSETQ. The CDR3 is 15 residues long. V trimming: 0 bases; J trimming: 4 bases; junction bases outside the gene matches: 4. CDR3 sequence (DNA): TGCGCCAGCAGCTTGGCAGGGACTAGCAGAGAGACCCAGTACTTC. It translates to CASSLAGTSRETQYF. Filled out from reference TRBV5-1 and TRBJ2-5, the complete variable domain reads KAGVTQTPRYLIKTRGQQVTLSCSPISGHRSVSWYQQTPGQGLQFLFEYFSETQRNKGNFPGRFSGRQFSNSRSEMNVSTLELGDSALYLCASSLAGTSRETQYFGPGTRLLVL.

This rearrangement joins TRBV13 to TRBJ2-1; TRBD2 agrees at 7 bases. This CDR3 has 16 residues. CDR1 is PRHDT, CDR2 FYEKMQ, per germline (reference sequence). V lost 2 bases to trimming and J lost 2 bases; unmatched junction nucleotides: 6. DNA of the CDR3: TGTGCCAGCAGCTTATCGGGAGGAGGGACCTACAATGAGCAGTTCTTC. Its translation: CASSLSGGGTYNEQFF.

This clone has a handful of counts. The gene calls are TRBV19 and TRBJ2-2; 7 bases line up with TRBD1. V lost 5 bases, J lost 4 bases, and 7 bases stayed unmatched. Germline loops: CDR1 LNHDA, CDR2 SQIVND (reference sequence). The CDR3 length is 15 residues. DNA for the CDR3: TGTGCCAGTAGTCCCCGACAGGGCCTCACCGGGGAGCTGTTTTTT. Its translation is CASSPRQGLTGELFF. The complete variable domain, with remaining parts taken from reference TRBV19 and TRBJ2-2, reads DGGITQSPKYLFRKEGQNVTLSCEQNLNHDAMYWYRQDPGQGLRLIYYSQIVNDFQKGDIAEGYSVSREKKESFPLTVTSAQKNPTAFYLCASSPRQGLTGELFFGEGSRLTVL.

The chain is built from TRBV6-6 and TRBJ2-3; a weak D match, TRBD2 (6 bases). The CDR3 has 12 amino acids. Between the trimmed V and J ends, which lost 8 bases and 2 bases, there was a span of 8 bases. CDR1 is MNHNY, CDR2 SVGAGI, per germline (reference sequence). CDR3 loop: CASGGITDTQYF. Here the CDR3 DNA reads TGTGCCAGCGGGGGGATCACAGATACGCAGTATTTT.

The rearrangement links TRBV7-2 to TRBJ1-5, with 7 nucleotides matching TRBD1. Germline CDR1 and CDR2: SGHTA and FQGNSA. This CDR3 spans 13 amino acids. Trimming removed 3 bases from V and 7 bases from J; junction bases left unmatched: 3. CDR3 coding DNA: TGTGCCAGCAGCTTCGACAGGGAACAGCCCCAGCATTTT. Translation gives CASSFDREQPQHF.

The chain combines TRBV6-5 with TRBJ2-1; 10 bases map to TRBD1. The CDR3 spans 14 residues. Germline CDR1 reads MNHEY; CDR2 reads SVGAGI. Germline trimming cut 5 bases from V and 7 bases from J; bases unmatched to any gene: 5. CDR3 loop: CASSPLGQGNEQFF. The CDR3, as DNA: TGTGCCAGCAGTCCTCTGGGACAGGGGAATGAGCAGTTCTTC.

V is TRBV10-3 and J is TRBJ1-2; a weak D match, TRBD1 (5 bases). The CDR3 totals 13 residues. The germline gives CDR1 ENHRY, CDR2 SYGVKD. V was cut by 3 bases and J by 4 bases, with 9 bases left in between. CDR3 DNA sequence: TGTGCCATCAGTGATTCAGGGATCTATGGCTACACCTTC. This codes for CAISDSGIYGYTF.

V is TRBV7-2 and J is TRBJ1-5, with 9 bases aligning to TRBD1. Germline V CDR1 and CDR2: SGHTA, FQGNSA. This CDR3 contains 14 residues. Trimming cost V 7 bases and J 5 bases; bases outside gene matches: 6. The CDR3, as DNA: TGTGCCAGCACCGGAACAGGGGGCTATCAGCCCCAGCATTTT. Translation gives CASTGTGGYQPQHF.